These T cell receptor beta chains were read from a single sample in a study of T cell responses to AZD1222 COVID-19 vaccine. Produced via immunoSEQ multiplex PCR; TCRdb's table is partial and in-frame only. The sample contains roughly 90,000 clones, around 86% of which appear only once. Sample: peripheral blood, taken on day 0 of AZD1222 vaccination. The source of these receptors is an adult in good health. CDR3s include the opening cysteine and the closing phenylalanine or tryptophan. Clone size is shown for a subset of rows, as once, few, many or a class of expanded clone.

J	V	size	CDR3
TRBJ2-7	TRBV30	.	CAWSHGGAISYEQYF
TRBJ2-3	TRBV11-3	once	CASSLIPDFHTQYF
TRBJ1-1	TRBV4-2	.	CASSQDQGALEAFF
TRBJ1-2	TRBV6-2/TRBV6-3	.	CASSYSTGQGYYGYTF
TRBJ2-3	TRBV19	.	CASSIPGGFWYF
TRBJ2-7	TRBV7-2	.	CASSLAAASSYEQYF
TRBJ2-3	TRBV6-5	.	CASRPQGQGADTQYF
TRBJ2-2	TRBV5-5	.	CASSLIEDGELFF
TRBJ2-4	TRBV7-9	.	CASSPTGEYLKNIQYF
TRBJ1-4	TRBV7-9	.	CASSLAPGKNEKLFF
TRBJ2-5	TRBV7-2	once	CASSPPGLAGGQETQYF
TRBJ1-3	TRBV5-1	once	CASSLTSGITGNTIYF
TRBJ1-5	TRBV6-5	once	CASSRQGINQPQHF
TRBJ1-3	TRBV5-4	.	CASSLDESSGNTIYF
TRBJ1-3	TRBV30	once	CALQPSGNTIYF
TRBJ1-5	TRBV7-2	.	CASSLGGGNQPQHF
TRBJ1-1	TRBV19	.	CASQRGWTEAFF
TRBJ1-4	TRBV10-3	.	CAISSPGQANEKLFF
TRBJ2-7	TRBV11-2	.	CASSLWHEQYF
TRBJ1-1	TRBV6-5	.	CASRPGPSHGEAFF
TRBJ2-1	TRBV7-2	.	CASSIGTGDNEQFF
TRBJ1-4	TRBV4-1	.	CASSQGSPRDEKLFF
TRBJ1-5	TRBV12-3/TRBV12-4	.	CASRSGGFQPQHF
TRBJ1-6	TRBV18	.	CASSPSQGSNSPLHF
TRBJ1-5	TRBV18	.	CASSQYGGLGSAQHF
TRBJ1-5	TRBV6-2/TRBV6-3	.	CASSYHSLQPQHF
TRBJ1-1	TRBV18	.	CASSPQASGTEAFF
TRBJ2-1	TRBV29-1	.	CSGRLALNEQFF
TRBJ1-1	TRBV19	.	CASIARDRGNTEAFF
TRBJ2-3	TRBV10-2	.	CASSLGTGISDTQYF
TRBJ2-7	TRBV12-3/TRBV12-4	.	CASTGPSFYEQYF
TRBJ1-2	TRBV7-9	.	CASSLFSRGYTF
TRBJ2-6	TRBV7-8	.	CASSYWSSGANVLTF
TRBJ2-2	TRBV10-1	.	CASSESGASGELFF
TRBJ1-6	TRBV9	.	CASSGPTGSYSPLHF
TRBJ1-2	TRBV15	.	CATSTRTGNYGYTF
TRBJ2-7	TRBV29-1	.	CSVGMVGGYEQYF
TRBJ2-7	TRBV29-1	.	CSVGVQGSGYEQYF
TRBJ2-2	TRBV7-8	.	CASRYGTANTGELFF
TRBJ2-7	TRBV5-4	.	CASSLGTASSYEQYF
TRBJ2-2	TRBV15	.	CATSQYTGELFF
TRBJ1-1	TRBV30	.	CAWSVTAGTEAFF
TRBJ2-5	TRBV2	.	CASTRRTGAGETQYF
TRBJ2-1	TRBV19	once	CASSTDQGPEFF
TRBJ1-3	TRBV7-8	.	CASSLGGQGIRTGNTIYF
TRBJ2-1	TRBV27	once	CASSFARVGGDEQFF
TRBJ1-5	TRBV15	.	CATSRDSNSNQPQHF
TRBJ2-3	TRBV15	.	CATSRGQGRDTQYF
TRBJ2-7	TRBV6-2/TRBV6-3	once	CASSPHGQAITYEQYF
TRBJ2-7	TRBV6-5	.	CATQGLASYEQYF
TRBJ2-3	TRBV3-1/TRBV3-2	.	CASSQGPEDTQYF
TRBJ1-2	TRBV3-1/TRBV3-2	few	CASSQDLGRSHGYTF
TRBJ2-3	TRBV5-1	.	CASRKTSGSTDTQYF
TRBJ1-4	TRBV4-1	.	CASSNSREKLFF